Below are 9 T cell receptor beta chains sequenced from a single sample in a study of blood T cells in healthy people across ages. A sample-barcoded 5' primer and a J-beta primer mix were used in a second PCR of about 7 to 12 cycles. TCRdb reanalysed the 5' RACE reads using MiXCR and keeps one entry per CDR3 protein. Among 850,000 to 1,300,000 distinct CDR3 sequences listed, 45% were seen once. Sequenced input: blood. Every receptor here comes from a woman in her sixties or seventies in good health.

This rearrangement joins TRBV28 to TRBJ2-7; TRBD1 matches 8 bases. The ends lost 6 bases at V and 0 bases at J; junction bases unmatched: 7. Germline V lookup: CDR1 MDHEN, CDR2 SYDVKM. The length of the CDR3 is 15 residues. CDR3 loop: CASSPGQVSSYEQYF. CDR3 nucleotide sequence: TGTGCCAGCAGCCCGGGACAGGTCTCCTCCTACGAGCAGTACTTC.

This clonotype has a handful of counts. The V call is TRBV6-5, the J call TRBJ1-4; TRBD1 agrees at 9 bases. The V gene's germline CDR1 is MNHEY and CDR2 SVGAGI. This CDR3 comprises 16 residues. After removal of 2 bases from V and 8 bases from J, the junction contained 9 bases not matched to a gene. CDR3 residues: CASSYTGQGLGEKLFF. In DNA form, the CDR3 reads TGTGCCAGCAGTTACACAGGACAGGGGCTAGGGGAAAAACTGTTTTTT.

This clonotype has only a few counts. The rearrangement links TRBV5-1 to TRBJ2-1; tentative D call: TRBD2 (6 bases). Germline V gene sequence: CDR1 SGHRS, CDR2 YFSETQ. This CDR3 region has 15 residues. V lost 2 bases and J 6 bases, leaving 15 bases between the germline ends. This CDR3 is CASSFNAEGLNEQFF. CDR3 coding DNA: TGCGCCAGCAGCTTCAACGCGGAGGGGCTCAATGAGCAGTTCTTC.

This clonotype turned up a few times. The J gene is TRBJ2-7, the V gene TRBV27; D is uncertain. The germline V gene encodes CDR1 MNHEY and CDR2 SMNVEV (reference sequence). Trimming took 2 bases from V and 5 from J, leaving 19 bases between them. This CDR3 is 16 amino acids long. The CDR3: CASSLGLSFSKDEQYF. The CDR3 nucleotides read TGTGCCAGCAGTTTAGGGCTTTCCTTTAGCAAAGACGAGCAGTACTTC.

V usage is TRBV27 and J usage is TRBJ2-3; 9 positions match TRBD1. Germline CDR1 reads MNHEY; CDR2 reads SMNVEV (reference sequence). The CDR3 runs 16 residues. J lost 0 bases, V lost 5 bases, and 6 bases had no gene match. This chain's CDR3 is CASSQRQGVSTDTQYF. Here the CDR3 DNA reads TGTGCCAGCAGTCAGAGACAGGGGGTTAGCACAGATACGCAGTATTTT.

This clonotype has a handful of counts. The V call is TRBV12-5, the J call TRBJ2-1, with 10 bases identical to TRBD1. The ends lost 5 bases at V and 9 bases at J; junction bases unmatched: 16. The length of the CDR3 is 17 residues. Germline V gene sequence: CDR1 LGHNT, CDR2 FRNRAP. The CDR3 DNA reads as TGTGCTAGTGGTCTATCCCTCGGGACAGGGGCCTCAACTGAGCAGTTCTTC. Translated, it gives CASGLSLGTGASTEQFF.

Turning to this clonotype: A read error may produce the germline difference seen at one junction end. V usage is TRBV12-3 or TRBV12-4 and J usage is TRBJ2-1; D is perhaps TRBD2 (5 bases). CDR3 length: 16 amino acids. The CDR3 DNA is TGTGCCAGCAGCCCGGGGTGGGAGAGGTCCTACAATAAGCAGTTCTTC. This sequence encodes CASSPGWERSYNKQFF.

This clonotype has more than one count but fewer than ten. The J gene is TRBJ2-4, the V gene TRBV5-1, with TRBD1 matching 9 bases. Gene TRBJ2-7 matches the end of the DNA better, so the J call may be wrong. CDR3 length: 16 amino acids. Germline CDR1 SGHRS, CDR2 YFSETQ. The CDR3 DNA reads TGCGCCAGCAGCTTACCTCCGGGACAGGGAAACCACGAGCAGTACTTC. It yields the protein CASSLPPGQGNHEQYF.

In its sample, this clonotype was seen a few times. This chain uses TRBV2 with TRBJ2-5, with a tentative D call TRBD1 (7 bases). CDR3 size: 14 residues. The germline V gene has CDR1 SNHLY and CDR2 FYNNEI. Trimming left V 4 bases short and J 2 bases short, with 11 bases between. CDR3 DNA sequence: TGTGCCAGCAGTGCAGGGGGGTTGCAAGAGACCCAGTACTTC. It yields the protein CASSAGGLQETQYF.